This T cell receptor beta chain was documented in a study of chemoradiotherapy in HPV16-positive cancers. On this clone itself: The antigen is unknown.

This CDR3 region has 15 residues. CDR1 is GTSNPN and CDR2 is SVGIG in the germline V gene (reference sequence). V dropped 3 bases and J dropped 1 base, with 16 bases sitting between them. Study-level points and caveats: HPV-responsive T-cell expansion during chemoradiotherapy was linked to improved recurrence-free survival in HPV16-positive patients.

Samples were taken several times over chemoradiotherapy. TCRdb's copy holds only in-frame clones and misses some; the assay was immunoSEQ multiplex PCR. In the table there are about 14,000 clones, approximately 89% of which are singletons. This TCR was recovered from a human donor with HPV-associated anogenital cancer. The specimen was tumor tissue, collected from a patient who underwent chemoradiotherapy. V usage is TRBV30 and J usage is TRBJ2-7, with D perhaps TRBD2 (5 bases). CDR3 in DNA: TGTGCCTGGAGGGGAGACTCGAAGCCTTCCTACGAGCAGTACTTC. It encodes CAWRGDSKPSYEQYF. Full variable domain (rest looked up from reference TRBV30 and TRBJ2-7): SQTIHQWPATLVQPVGSPLSLECTVEGTSNPNLYWYRQAAGRGLQLLFYSVGIGQISSEVPQNLSASRPQDRQFILSSKKLLLSDSGFYLCAWRGDSKPSYEQYFGPGTRLTVT.